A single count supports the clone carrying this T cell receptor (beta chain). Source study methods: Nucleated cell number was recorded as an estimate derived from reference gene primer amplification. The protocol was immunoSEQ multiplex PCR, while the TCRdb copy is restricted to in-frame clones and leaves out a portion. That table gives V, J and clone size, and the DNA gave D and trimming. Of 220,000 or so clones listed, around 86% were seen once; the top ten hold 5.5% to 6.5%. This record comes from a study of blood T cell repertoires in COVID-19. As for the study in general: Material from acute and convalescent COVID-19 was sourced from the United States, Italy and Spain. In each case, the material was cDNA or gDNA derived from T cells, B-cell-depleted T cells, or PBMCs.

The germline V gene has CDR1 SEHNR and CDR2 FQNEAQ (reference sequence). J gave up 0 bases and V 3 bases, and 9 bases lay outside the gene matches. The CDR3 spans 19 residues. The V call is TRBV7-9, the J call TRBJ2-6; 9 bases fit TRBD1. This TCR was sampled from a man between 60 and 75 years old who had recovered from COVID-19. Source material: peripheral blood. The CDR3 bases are TGTGCCAGCAGCTTTTCACAGGGGGCCTTGGTCTCTGGGGCCAACGTCCTGACTTTC. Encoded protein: CASSFSQGALVSGANVLTF.